The sequence of this TCR beta chain was determined in a study of T cell responses to AZD1222 COVID-19 vaccine. As for the study in general: The analysis combined second doses at about 4 or about 12 weeks. Study-level points and caveats: Donors skewed white British and female; clonal diversity was possibly underestimated.

Generated by immunoSEQ multiplex PCR, the TCRdb table keeps only in-frame clones and is missing some. The table has approximately 180,000 clones, about 90% seen once. Germline CDR1 and CDR2: MGHRA and YSYEKL. Trimming shortened V by 0 bases and J by 6 bases, and 14 bases separated the two germline ends. The CDR3 is made up of 15 amino acids. A word on this clone: Its antigen is still unknown.

V is TRBV4-1 and J is TRBJ1-1; no reliable D call. The source was peripheral blood, collected on day 0 of AZD1222 vaccination. The origin of this receptor is an adult in good health. The CDR3 is CASSQDPPGSAEAFF. The CDR3, as DNA: TGCGCCAGCAGCCAAGATCCCCCAGGAAGCGCTGAAGCTTTCTTT.